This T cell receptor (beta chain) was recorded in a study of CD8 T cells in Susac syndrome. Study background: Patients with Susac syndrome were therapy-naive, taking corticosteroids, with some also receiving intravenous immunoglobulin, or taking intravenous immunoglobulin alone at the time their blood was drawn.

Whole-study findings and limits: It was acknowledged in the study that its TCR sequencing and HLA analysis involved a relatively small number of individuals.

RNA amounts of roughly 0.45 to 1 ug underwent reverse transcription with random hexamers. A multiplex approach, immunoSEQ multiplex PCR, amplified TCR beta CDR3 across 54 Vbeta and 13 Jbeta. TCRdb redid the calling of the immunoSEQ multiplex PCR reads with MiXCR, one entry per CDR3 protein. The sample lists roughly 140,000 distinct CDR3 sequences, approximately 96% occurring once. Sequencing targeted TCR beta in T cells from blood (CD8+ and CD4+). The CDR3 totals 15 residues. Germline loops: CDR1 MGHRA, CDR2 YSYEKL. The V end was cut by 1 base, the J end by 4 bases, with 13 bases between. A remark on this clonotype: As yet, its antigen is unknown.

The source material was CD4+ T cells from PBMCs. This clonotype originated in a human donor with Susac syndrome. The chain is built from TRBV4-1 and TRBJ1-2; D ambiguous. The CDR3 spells CASSQGVGSSYGYTF. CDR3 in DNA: TGCGCCAGCAGCCAAGGCGTGGGGAGCTCCTATGGCTACACCTTC.